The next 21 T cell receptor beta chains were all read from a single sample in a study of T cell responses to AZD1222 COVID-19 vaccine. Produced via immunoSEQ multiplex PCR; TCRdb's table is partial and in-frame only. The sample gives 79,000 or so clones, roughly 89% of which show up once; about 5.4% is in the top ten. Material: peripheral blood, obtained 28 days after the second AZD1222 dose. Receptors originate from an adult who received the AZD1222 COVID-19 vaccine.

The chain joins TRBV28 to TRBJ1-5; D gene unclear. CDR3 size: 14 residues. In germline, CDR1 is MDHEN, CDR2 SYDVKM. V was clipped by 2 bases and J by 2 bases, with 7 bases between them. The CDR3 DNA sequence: TGTGCCAGCAGTTTAAGACCCGGCAATCAGCCCCAGCATTTT. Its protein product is CASSLRPGNQPQHF.

The CDR3 DNA reads as TGCAGTGCTAGTGCCGAATACAATGAGCAGTTCTTC. Translating gives CSASAEYNEQFF. V gene TRBV20-1 combines with J gene TRBJ2-1, with unresolved D. CDR3 length equals 12 residues. Germline-derived CDR1 and CDR2 are DFQATT and SNEGSKA (reference sequence). Trimming left V 3 bases short and J 4 bases short, with 7 bases between.

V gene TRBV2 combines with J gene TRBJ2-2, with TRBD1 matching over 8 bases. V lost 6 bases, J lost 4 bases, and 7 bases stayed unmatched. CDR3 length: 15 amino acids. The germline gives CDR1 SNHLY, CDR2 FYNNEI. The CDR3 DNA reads TGTGCCAGCAGGGTGGACAGGGTTATCACCGGGGAGCTGTTTTTT. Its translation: CASRVDRVITGELFF.

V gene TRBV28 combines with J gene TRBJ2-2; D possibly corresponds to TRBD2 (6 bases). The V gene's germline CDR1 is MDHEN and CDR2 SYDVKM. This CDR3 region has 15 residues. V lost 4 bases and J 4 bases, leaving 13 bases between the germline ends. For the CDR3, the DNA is TGTGCCAGCAGTTCTGGGGACGGGGGCACCGGGGAGCTGTTTTTT. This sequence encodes CASSSGDGGTGELFF.

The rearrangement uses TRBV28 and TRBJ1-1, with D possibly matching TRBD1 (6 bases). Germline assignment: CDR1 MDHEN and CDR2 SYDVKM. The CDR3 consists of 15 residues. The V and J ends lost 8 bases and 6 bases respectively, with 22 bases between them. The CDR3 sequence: CASRPLMGGASEAFF. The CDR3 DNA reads TGTGCCAGCCGTCCACTGATGGGGGGCGCATCTGAAGCTTTCTTT.

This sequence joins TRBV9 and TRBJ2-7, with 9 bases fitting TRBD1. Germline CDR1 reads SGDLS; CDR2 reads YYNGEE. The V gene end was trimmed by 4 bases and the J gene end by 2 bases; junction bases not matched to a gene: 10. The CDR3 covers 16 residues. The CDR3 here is CASSQGPGQGAYEQYF. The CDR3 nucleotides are TGTGCCAGCAGCCAAGGCCCGGGACAGGGAGCCTACGAGCAGTACTTC.

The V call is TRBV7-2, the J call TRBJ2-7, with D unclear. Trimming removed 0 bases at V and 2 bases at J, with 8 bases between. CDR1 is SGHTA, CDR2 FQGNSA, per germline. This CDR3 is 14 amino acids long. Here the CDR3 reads CASSLAGSTYEQYF. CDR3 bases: TGTGCCAGCAGCTTAGCGGGTTCTACCTACGAGCAGTACTTC.

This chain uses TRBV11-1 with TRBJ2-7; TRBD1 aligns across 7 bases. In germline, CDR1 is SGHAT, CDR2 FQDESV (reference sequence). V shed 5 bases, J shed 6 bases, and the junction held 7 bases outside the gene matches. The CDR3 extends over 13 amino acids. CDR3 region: CASSPITGVEQYF. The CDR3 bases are TGTGCCAGCAGCCCGATAACAGGGGTCGAGCAGTACTTC. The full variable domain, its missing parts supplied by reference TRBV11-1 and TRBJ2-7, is EAEVAQSPRYKITEKSQAVAFWCDPISGHATLYWYRQILGQGPELLVQFQDESVVDDSQLPKDRFSAERLKGVDSTLKIQPAELGDSAMYLCASSPITGVEQYFGPGTRLTVT.

CDR3 DNA sequence: TGTGCCAGCAATACAGGGGGAGGGACCGGGGAGCTGTTTTTT. Its translation is CASNTGGGTGELFF. The chain recombines TRBV28 with TRBJ2-2, with a tentative D call TRBD1 (8 bases). Per the germline V gene, CDR1 is MDHEN and CDR2 is SYDVKM. The ends were cut back, 7 bases at V and 5 bases at J, with 14 bases in the middle. This CDR3 has 14 residues.

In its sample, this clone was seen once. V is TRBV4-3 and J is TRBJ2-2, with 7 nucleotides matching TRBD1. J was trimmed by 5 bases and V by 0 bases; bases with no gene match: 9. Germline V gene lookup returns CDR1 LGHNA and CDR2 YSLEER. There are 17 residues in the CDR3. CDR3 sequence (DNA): TGCGCCAGCAGCCAAGATCTACAGGGGTCGGTGACCGGGGAGCTGTTTTTT. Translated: CASSQDLQGSVTGELFF.

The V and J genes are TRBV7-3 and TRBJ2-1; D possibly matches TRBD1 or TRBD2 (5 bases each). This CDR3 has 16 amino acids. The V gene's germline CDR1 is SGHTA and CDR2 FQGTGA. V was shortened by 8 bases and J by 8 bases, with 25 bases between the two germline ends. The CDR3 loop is CASGPLIGAQGYEQFF. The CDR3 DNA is TGTGCCAGCGGCCCACTAATCGGGGCGCAGGGCTATGAGCAGTTCTTC.

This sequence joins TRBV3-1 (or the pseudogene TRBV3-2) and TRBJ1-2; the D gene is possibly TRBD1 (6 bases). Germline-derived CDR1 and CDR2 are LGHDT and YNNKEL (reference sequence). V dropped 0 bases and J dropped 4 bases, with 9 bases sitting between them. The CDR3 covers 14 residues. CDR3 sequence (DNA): TGTGCCAGCAGCCAAGAAACAGGGTCCTATGGCTACACCTTC. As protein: CASSQETGSYGYTF.

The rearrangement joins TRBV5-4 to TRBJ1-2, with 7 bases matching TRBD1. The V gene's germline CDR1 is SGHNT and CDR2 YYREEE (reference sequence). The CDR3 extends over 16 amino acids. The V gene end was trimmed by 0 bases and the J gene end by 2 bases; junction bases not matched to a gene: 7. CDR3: CASSLVSGTANYGYTF. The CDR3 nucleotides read TGTGCCAGCAGCTTGGTTTCAGGGACAGCCAACTATGGCTACACCTTC.

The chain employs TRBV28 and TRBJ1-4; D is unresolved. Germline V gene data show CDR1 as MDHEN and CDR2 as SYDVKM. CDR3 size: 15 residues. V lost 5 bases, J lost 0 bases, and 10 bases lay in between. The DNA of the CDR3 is TGTGCCAGCAGTAAAACAGACCCAACTAATGAAAAACTGTTTTTT. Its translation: CASSKTDPTNEKLFF.

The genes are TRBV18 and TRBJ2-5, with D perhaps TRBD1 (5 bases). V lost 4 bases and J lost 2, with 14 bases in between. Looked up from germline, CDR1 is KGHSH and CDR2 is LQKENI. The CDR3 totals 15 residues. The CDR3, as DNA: TGTGCCAGCTCACACGAAGGGCGGACACAAGAGACCCAGTACTTC. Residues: CASSHEGRTQETQYF. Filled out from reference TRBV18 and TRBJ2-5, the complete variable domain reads NAGVMQNPRHLVRRRGQEARLRCSPMKGHSHVYWYRQLPEEGLKFMVYLQKENIIDESGMPKERFSAEFPKEGPSILRIQQVVRGDSAAYFCASSHEGRTQETQYFGPGTRLLVL.

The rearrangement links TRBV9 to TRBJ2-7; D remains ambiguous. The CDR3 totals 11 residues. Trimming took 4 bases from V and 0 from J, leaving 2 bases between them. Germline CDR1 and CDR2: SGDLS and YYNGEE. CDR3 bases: TGTGCCAGCAGCCCCTCCTACGAGCAGTACTTC. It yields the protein CASSPSYEQYF.

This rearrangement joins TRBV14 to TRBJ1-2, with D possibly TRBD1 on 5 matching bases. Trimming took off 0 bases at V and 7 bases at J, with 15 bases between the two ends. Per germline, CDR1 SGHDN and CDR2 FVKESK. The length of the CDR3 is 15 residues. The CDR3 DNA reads TGTGCCAGCAGCCAAGAGAGCTCAGGGAAGGGTGGCTACACCTTC. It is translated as CASSQESSGKGGYTF.

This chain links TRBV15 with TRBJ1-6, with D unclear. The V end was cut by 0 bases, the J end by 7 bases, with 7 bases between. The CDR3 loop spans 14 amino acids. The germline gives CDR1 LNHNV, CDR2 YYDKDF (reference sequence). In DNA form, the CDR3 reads TGTGCCACCAGCAGAGATCTGGGGAATTCACCCCTCCACTTT. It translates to CATSRDLGNSPLHF.

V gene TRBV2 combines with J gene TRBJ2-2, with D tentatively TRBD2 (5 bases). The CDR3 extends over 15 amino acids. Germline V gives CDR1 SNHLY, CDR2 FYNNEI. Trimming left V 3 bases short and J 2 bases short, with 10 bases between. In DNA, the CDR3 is TGTGCCAGCAGTGACGGGGTGACAAACACCGGGGAGCTGTTTTTT. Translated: CASSDGVTNTGELFF.

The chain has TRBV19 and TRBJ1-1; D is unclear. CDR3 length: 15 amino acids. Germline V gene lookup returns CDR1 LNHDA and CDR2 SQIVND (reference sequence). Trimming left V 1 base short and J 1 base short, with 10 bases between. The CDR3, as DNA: TGTGCCAGTAGTATAGGCCGGCAGCCGAACACTGAAGCTTTCTTT. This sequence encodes CASSIGRQPNTEAFF.

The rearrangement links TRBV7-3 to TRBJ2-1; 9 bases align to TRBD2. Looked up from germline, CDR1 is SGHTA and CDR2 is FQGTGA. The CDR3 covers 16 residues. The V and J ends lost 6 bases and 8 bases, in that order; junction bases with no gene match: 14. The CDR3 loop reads CASSSSSSGVLDEQFF. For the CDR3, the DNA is TGTGCCAGCAGTTCTTCATCTAGCGGGGTATTGGATGAGCAGTTCTTC.